This T cell receptor beta chain was sequenced for a study of OX40 agonist ivuxolimab in advanced cancers. In the study overall: Patients took ivuxolimab, an agonistic anti-OX40 (CD134) antibody. Treatment received earlier with anti-PD-1, anti-PD-L1 or anti-CTLA-4 agents was allowed, and around 40% had some. Study-level results: More expanded clones were found, on average, in CD8+ than in CD4+ T cells. The investigators did not determine what antigen specificity the expanded peripheral T cells had.

The CDR3 runs to 13 residues. Trimming took off 3 bases at V and 0 bases at J, with 5 bases between the two ends. CDR1 is SGHTA, CDR2 FQGNSA, per germline. Worth noting for this clone: The target antigen is unknown.

Clones were sequenced by immunoSEQ multiplex PCR, and TCRdb holds only the in-frame ones, with some missing. The top ten clones hold approximately 12% of a sample with about 26,000 clones, about four fifths of them seen once. This sequence was found in an adult with an advanced solid tumor such as melanoma, head and neck, liver or kidney cancer. The genes are TRBV7-2 and TRBJ1-1; D unresolved. Sequenced material: CD4+ or CD8+ T cells sorted from blood, taken in a trial of the OX40 agonist ivuxolimab. The CDR3 DNA reads as TGTGCCAGCAGCTTGTCGGTGAACACTGAAGCTTTCTTT. It codes for CASSLSVNTEAFF. The entire variable domain, with the rest obtained from reference TRBV7-2 and TRBJ1-1, is as follows: GAGVSQSPSNKVTEKGKDVELRCDPISGHTALYWYRQSLGQGLEFLIYFQGNSAPDKSGLPSDRFSAERTGGSVSTLTIQRTQQEDSAVYLCASSLSVNTEAFFGQGTRLTVV.